Presented here are 32 T cell receptor beta chains from one specimen sequenced in a study of blood T cell repertoires in COVID-19. Data came from immunoSEQ multiplex PCR; TCRdb stores just in-frame clones and leaves some out. The table has 55,000 to 80,000 clones, 80% to 90% seen once. Specimen: peripheral blood. The source of these receptors is a human donor in a cohort sampled during active COVID-19.

V and J are TRBV12-5 and TRBJ2-7; possible D gene TRBD1, 6 bases. This CDR3 is built from 13 residues. V dropped 1 base and J dropped 3 bases, with 7 bases sitting between them. Per the germline V gene, CDR1 is LGHNT and CDR2 is FRNRAP. The CDR3 region has the DNA TGTGCTAGTGGTTTGGGCAGGGGCTACGAGCAGTACTTC. Translated, it gives CASGLGRGYEQYF.

The V call is TRBV6-5, the J call TRBJ1-1; the match to TRBD1 covers 7 bases. The germline CDR1 and CDR2 sequences are MNHEY and SVGAGI. The CDR3 loop spans 14 amino acids. V trimming: 5 bases; J trimming: 3 bases; junction bases outside the gene matches: 6. Here the CDR3 reads CASSNITGDTEAFF. CDR3 sequence (DNA): TGTGCCAGCAGTAACATAACAGGGGACACTGAAGCTTTCTTT.

There are a few counts of this clone. CDR3 coding DNA: TGCGCCAGCAGCCCGGGACAGGAGGGCACCGGGGAGCTGTTTTTT. Translating gives CASSPGQEGTGELFF. This sequence joins TRBV5-1 and TRBJ2-2; 8 bases align to TRBD1. This CDR3 has 15 residues. V dropped 4 bases and J dropped 4; count of bases not matched to a gene: 6. Germline-derived CDR1 and CDR2 are SGHRS and YFSETQ.

The chain links TRBV6-5 to TRBJ2-6; tentatively, D is TRBD2 (5 bases). V shed 2 bases and J shed 1 base, with 6 bases lying between them. The CDR3 consists of 15 residues. Germline CDR1 is MNHEY and CDR2 is SVGAGI. CDR3 DNA: TGTGCCAGCAGTTACGGCGGGTCTGGGGCCAACGTCCTGACTTTC. Its protein is CASSYGGSGANVLTF.

Concerning this clone itself: An end of the junction differs from the germline gene, which may be a read error. The V call is TRBV19, the J call TRBJ2-4; 8 bases match TRBD2. The CDR3 extends over 14 amino acids. The germline CDR1 and CDR2 sequences are LNHDA and SQIVND (reference sequence). In DNA form, the CDR3 reads TGTACCAGTACCCCGGGACTAGAAAAAAACATTCAGTACTTC. This sequence encodes CTSTPGLEKNIQYF.

This chain connects TRBV5-1 to TRBJ2-1; the match to TRBD2 covers 9 bases. Losses at the gene ends were 7 bases for V and 7 bases for J; bases not matched to a gene: 9. From germline, CDR1 is SGHRS and CDR2 YFSETQ. CDR3 length equals 14 residues. For the CDR3, the DNA is TGCGCCAGCGCGACTAGCGGCGGAAGGAATGAGCAGTTCTTC. This encodes CASATSGGRNEQFF.

This chain connects TRBV6-5 to TRBJ2-3; 8 bases are shared with TRBD2. There are 14 residues in the CDR3. V lost 4 bases and J lost 5; bases outside the gene matches: 5. Germline V CDR1 and CDR2: MNHEY, SVGAGI. CDR3 amino acids: CASSFGAGGDTQYF. In DNA form, the CDR3 reads TGTGCCAGCAGTTTCGGGGCGGGAGGAGATACGCAGTATTTT.

The chain joins TRBV7-3 to TRBJ2-1; tentatively, D is TRBD1 (6 bases). Looked up from germline, CDR1 is SGHTA and CDR2 is FQGTGA. Trimming left V 4 bases short and J 6 bases short, with 19 bases between. This CDR3 has 16 residues. CDR3 region: CASSSSRGRGTNEQFF. CDR3 nucleotides: TGTGCCAGCAGCTCGTCCAGGGGTAGAGGTACCAATGAGCAGTTCTTC.

The chain links TRBV30 to TRBJ1-1; D is perhaps TRBD1 (6 bases). V lost 4 bases and J lost 5, with 11 bases in between. The CDR3 runs to 12 residues. Germline CDR1 GTSNPN, CDR2 SVGIG (reference sequence). The CDR3 nucleotides read TGTGCCTGGACAGGGGAAGGGACTGAAGCTTTCTTT. Encoded protein: CAWTGEGTEAFF.

V is TRBV7-9 and J is TRBJ1-2; weak D call: TRBD1 (5 bases). CDR3 length: 13 residues. The germline V and J ends were trimmed by 5 bases and 2 bases, with 9 bases remaining between them. Germline assignment: CDR1 SEHNR and CDR2 FQNEAQ (reference sequence). This chain's CDR3 is CASSLQENYGYTF. The CDR3 region has the DNA TGTGCCAGCAGCCTACAGGAAAACTATGGCTACACCTTC.

The rearrangement joins TRBV28 to TRBJ1-1; possibly TRBD1 for D (5 bases). V lost 5 bases and J lost 1, with 17 bases in between. The length of the CDR3 is 16 residues. Germline V CDR1 and CDR2: MDHEN, SYDVKM. The CDR3 DNA follows: TGTGCCAGCAGTCCCCTGGCTTGGGGGGGGAACACTGAAGCTTTCTTT. Amino acids: CASSPLAWGGNTEAFF.

This clone was seen a single time. J is TRBJ1-4 and V is TRBV5-1; D not certain. CDR1 is SGHRS and CDR2 is YFSETQ in the germline V gene. The length of the CDR3 is 15 residues. Trimming pared 0 bases from V and 4 bases from J, leaving 10 bases between. CDR3 nucleotide sequence: TGCGCCAGCAGCTTGGGGTTCGGTTTTAATGAAAAACTGTTTTTT. It specifies CASSLGFGFNEKLFF.

CDR3 in amino acids: CASSTGGQGYGYTF. CDR3 sequence (DNA): TGTGCCAGCTCAACTGGGGGACAGGGGTATGGCTACACCTTC. The chain employs TRBV27 and TRBJ1-2, with 10 bases matching TRBD1. Per germline, CDR1 MNHEY and CDR2 SMNVEV (reference sequence). This CDR3 contains 14 residues. V lost 8 bases, J lost 5 bases, and 8 bases stayed unmatched.

This clone was recorded only once. The chain uses TRBV30 and TRBJ2-3, with 7 bases identical to TRBD1. With 2 bases clipped from V and 3 bases from J, the junction kept 5 bases outside the gene matches. The germline V gene has CDR1 GTSNPN and CDR2 SVGIG (reference sequence). The CDR3 is 14 residues long. DNA of the CDR3: TGTGCCTGGAGTCGGGACAGCCCTACAGATACGCAGTATTTT. Translating it yields CAWSRDSPTDTQYF.

The chain uses TRBV29-1 and TRBJ2-5; D is perhaps TRBD2 (5 bases). Per germline, CDR1 SQVTM and CDR2 ANQGSEA. The germline V and J ends were trimmed by 6 bases and 0 bases, with 8 bases remaining between them. The CDR3 totals 12 residues. CDR3 region: CSVPDYQETQYF. CDR3 DNA sequence: TGCAGCGTCCCGGACTACCAAGAGACCCAGTACTTC.

V and J are TRBV28 and TRBJ1-3, with D possibly matching TRBD1 (5 bases). The CDR3 consists of 16 residues. CDR1 MDHEN and CDR2 SYDVKM come from the germline V gene. Trimming took 4 bases from V and 0 from J, leaving 13 bases between them. CDR3 in amino acids: CASSSAGGGSGNTIYF. Here the CDR3 DNA reads TGTGCCAGCAGTTCTGCCGGGGGAGGCTCTGGAAACACCATATATTTT.

The chain links TRBV6-5 to TRBJ1-1; D call uncertain. Trimming stripped 0 bases from V and 1 base from J, with 3 bases between. CDR3 length: 13 residues. Per germline, CDR1 MNHEY and CDR2 SVGAGI. CDR3 DNA: TGTGCCAGCAGTTACTCCAAGAACACTGAAGCTTTCTTT. This sequence encodes CASSYSKNTEAFF.

The rearrangement links TRBV5-5 to TRBJ1-2; D may be TRBD1 (5 bases). V was clipped by 4 bases and J by 8 bases, with 18 bases between them. The CDR3 runs to 14 residues. The germline gives CDR1 SGHKS, CDR2 YYEKEE (reference sequence). Written as DNA, the CDR3 is TGTGCCAGCAGCCCCGCCTGGGGCGGGGCGGGCTACACCTTC. Encoded protein: CASSPAWGGAGYTF.

The chain's CDR3 is CASSIGNQPQHF. The CDR3 coding sequence is TGTGCCAGCAGCATCGGCAATCAGCCCCAGCATTTT. This chain joins TRBV13 and TRBJ1-5; no definite D call. V gave up 5 bases and J gave up 2 bases, with 4 bases separating them. Per the germline V gene, CDR1 is PRHDT and CDR2 is FYEKMQ (reference sequence). The CDR3 covers 12 residues.

The genes are TRBV27 and TRBJ1-1; D is uncertain. The germline V gene encodes CDR1 MNHEY and CDR2 SMNVEV (reference sequence). Deletions cut 5 bases from V and 0 bases from J, with 10 bases between. The CDR3 consists of 14 residues. Here the CDR3 reads CASSTGFMNTEAFF. The CDR3 nucleotides are TGTGCCAGCAGTACCGGTTTTATGAACACTGAAGCTTTCTTT.

The chain couples TRBV11-2 to TRBJ2-1; TRBD2 is a possible D gene (5 bases). Germline V lookup: CDR1 SGHAT, CDR2 FQNNGV. CDR3 length: 15 residues. Trimming shortened V by 2 bases and J by 2 bases, and 10 bases separated the two germline ends. In DNA form, the CDR3 reads TGTGCCAGCAGCTTAAGGAGCGGTCCCTACAATGAGCAGTTCTTC. Translation: CASSLRSGPYNEQFF.

This clone was recorded only once. The chain links TRBV7-6 to TRBJ2-5, with D possibly TRBD2 on 6 matching bases. This CDR3 is 13 amino acids long. The germline V gene encodes CDR1 SGHVS and CDR2 FNYEAQ. The V and J ends lost 5 bases and 7 bases respectively, with 14 bases between them. CDR3 bases: TGTGCCAGCAGCCCAGCGGGCAGAGGGACCCAGTACTTC. Translated, it gives CASSPAGRGTQYF.

This clone has just a few counts. V and J are TRBV4-1 and TRBJ1-2; a possible D gene is TRBD1 (6 bases). The CDR3 contains 14 residues. The V gene lost 2 bases and the J gene lost 6 bases, with 13 bases spanning the gap. Looked up from germline, CDR1 is MGHRA and CDR2 is YSYEKL. CDR3 nucleotides: TGCGCCAGCAGCCAACTACAGGGAAGCGATGGCTACACCTTC. Translated: CASSQLQGSDGYTF.

The chain combines TRBV14 with TRBJ1-4; 7 positions match TRBD1. Germline V gene lookup returns CDR1 SGHDN and CDR2 FVKESK. J was trimmed by 0 bases and V by 0 bases; bases with no gene match: 13. This CDR3 comprises 20 residues. CDR3 loop: CASSQDNLGGAVTTNEKLFF. CDR3 in DNA: TGTGCCAGCAGCCAAGATAATCTAGGGGGCGCGGTTACAACTAATGAAAAACTGTTTTTT. The variable domain in full, with the rest retrieved from reference TRBV14 and TRBJ1-4, is EAGVTQFPSHSVIEKGQTVTLRCDPISGHDNLYWYRRVMGKEIKFLLHFVKESKQDESGMPNNRFLAERTGGTYSTLKVQPAELEDSGVYFCASSQDNLGGAVTTNEKLFFGSGTQLSVL.

This chain joins TRBV5-6 and TRBJ2-5; TRBD1 is a possible D gene (6 bases). CDR1 is SGHDT, CDR2 YYEEEE, per germline. The CDR3 runs to 15 residues. V gave up 1 base and J gave up 4 bases, with 14 bases separating them. CDR3 in DNA: TGTGCCAGCAGCTTGTTAGCCGGGACAATAGAGACCCAGTACTTC. It codes for CASSLLAGTIETQYF.

This rearrangement joins TRBV28 to TRBJ1-1, with TRBD1 identical over 8 bases. The CDR3 runs to 14 residues. After removal of 8 bases from V and 5 bases from J, the junction contained 10 bases not matched to a gene. Germline V gene data show CDR1 as MDHEN and CDR2 as SYDVKM. The CDR3 protein is CASVTRGRRTEAFF. The CDR3 coding sequence is TGTGCCAGCGTAACCAGGGGGCGTCGGACTGAAGCTTTCTTT.

In its sample, this clone was seen a few times. V is TRBV5-1 and J is TRBJ1-2; D gene unclear. The CDR3 loop spans 13 amino acids. Germline CDR1 SGHRS, CDR2 YFSETQ. V lost 6 bases, J lost 0 bases, and 9 bases lay in between. The CDR3 nucleotides are TGCGCCAGCAATGATGGCACTAACTATGGCTACACCTTC. As protein: CASNDGTNYGYTF.

The chain carries TRBV28 and TRBJ2-1, with a possible D match to TRBD1 (6 bases). CDR1 and CDR2 from the germline V gene are MDHEN and SYDVKM. V dropped 0 bases and J dropped 8 bases, with 14 bases sitting between them. CDR3 size: 15 residues. As DNA, the CDR3 is TGTGCCAGCAGTTTATGGTACAGGGAAAATGATGAGCAGTTCTTC. Translated: CASSLWYRENDEQFF.

The chain is built from TRBV7-2 and TRBJ2-3, with TRBD2 identical over 8 bases. The junction had 7 bases not matched to a gene; V was cut back by 5 bases and J by 6 bases. CDR1 is SGHTA and CDR2 is FQGNSA in the germline V gene. The CDR3 spans 14 residues. The CDR3 spells CASSGTRGTDTQYF. CDR3 DNA sequence: TGTGCCAGCAGCGGGACTAGGGGTACGGATACGCAGTATTTT.

The sample holds a few counts of this clone. This chain joins TRBV5-4 and TRBJ2-2; D remains ambiguous. V lost 7 bases and J 7 bases, leaving 14 bases between the germline ends. The CDR3 loop spans 13 amino acids. Germline V lookup: CDR1 SGHNT, CDR2 YYREEE (reference sequence). CDR3 nucleotides: TGTGCCAGCCGGCGGAGATTGGACGGGGAGCTGTTTTTT. It yields the protein CASRRRLDGELFF.

V and J are TRBV3-1 (or the pseudogene TRBV3-2) and TRBJ2-2; possibly TRBD2 for D (5 bases). CDR3 length: 17 residues. Germline loops: CDR1 LGHDT, CDR2 YNNKEL (reference sequence). Trimming took 0 bases from V and 5 from J, leaving 16 bases between them. The CDR3 region has the DNA TGTGCCAGCAGCCAAGATAAGAAGAGGGTTACGACCGGGGAGCTGTTTTTT. Protein: CASSQDKKRVTTGELFF.

This clone was picked up one time. The V call is TRBV5-1, the J call TRBJ2-3, with D perhaps matching TRBD2 (6 bases). Trimming stripped 0 bases from V and 1 base from J, with 9 bases between. CDR3 size: 15 residues. Germline assignment: CDR1 SGHRS and CDR2 YFSETQ. CDR3 in amino acids: CASSLGASGTDTQYF. CDR3 sequence (DNA): TGCGCCAGCAGCTTGGGGGCTAGCGGCACAGATACGCAGTATTTT.